This TCR beta chain was recovered during a study of OX40 agonist ivuxolimab in advanced cancers. The CDR3 extends over 12 amino acids. Trimming took 2 bases from V and 1 from J, leaving 2 bases between them. The germline V gene has CDR1 MNHNS and CDR2 SASEGT. Sequencing used immunoSEQ multiplex PCR; TCRdb keeps in-frame clones, though not all of them. The repertoire holds tens of thousands of clones, more than 80% seen once, with 0.4% to 0.65% in the top ten. Prior autoimmune disease or systemic immunosuppression barred patients. The material was CD4+ or CD8+ T cells sorted from blood, obtained in a trial of the OX40 agonist ivuxolimab. The clonotype originates from an adult with an advanced solid tumor such as melanoma, head and neck, liver or kidney cancer. The chain uses TRBV6-1 and TRBJ1-1; D not certain. CDR3 coding DNA: TGTGCCAGCAGTGAACAGAACACTGAAGCTTTCTTT. Translating gives CASSEQNTEAFF.